This entry describes one TCR beta chain. The antigen remains unidentified. This record comes from a study of T cell responses to AZD1222 COVID-19 vaccine. The study, taken as a whole, reports: Most donors were white British, females outnumbered males, and clonal diversity was possibly underestimated. Baseline seropositives among AZD1222 recipients totaled only 5 or 6.

The length of the CDR3 is 16 residues. CDR1 is SEHNR and CDR2 is FQNEAQ in the germline V gene (reference sequence). The junction had 12 bases not matched to a gene; V was cut back by 6 bases and J by 4 bases. TCRdb's copy holds only in-frame clones and misses some; the assay was immunoSEQ multiplex PCR. Of tens of thousands of clones listed, 87% were seen once; the top ten hold roughly 17%. This sequence joins TRBV7-9 and TRBJ1-2; 9 bases match TRBD1. The TCR was taken from an adult in good health. The source was peripheral blood, collected on day 0 of AZD1222 vaccination. The CDR3 nucleotides are TGTGCCAGCAGTAGAAAGGGACAGGGAGAAATCTATGGCTACACCTTC. Protein: CASSRKGQGEIYGYTF.